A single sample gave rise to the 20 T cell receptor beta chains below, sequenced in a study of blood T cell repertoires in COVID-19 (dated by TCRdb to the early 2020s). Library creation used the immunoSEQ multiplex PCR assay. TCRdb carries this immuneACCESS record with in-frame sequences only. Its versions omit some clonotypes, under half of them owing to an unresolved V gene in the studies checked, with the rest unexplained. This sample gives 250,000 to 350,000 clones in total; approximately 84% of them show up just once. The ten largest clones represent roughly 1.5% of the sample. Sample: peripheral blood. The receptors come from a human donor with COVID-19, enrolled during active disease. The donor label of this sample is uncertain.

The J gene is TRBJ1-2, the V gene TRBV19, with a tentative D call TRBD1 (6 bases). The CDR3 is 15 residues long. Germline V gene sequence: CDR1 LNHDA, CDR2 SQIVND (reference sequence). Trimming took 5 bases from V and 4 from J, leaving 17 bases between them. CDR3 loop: CASSLRQAIGYGYTF. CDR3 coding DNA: TGTGCCAGTAGTCTTCGACAGGCCATTGGCTATGGCTACACCTTC.

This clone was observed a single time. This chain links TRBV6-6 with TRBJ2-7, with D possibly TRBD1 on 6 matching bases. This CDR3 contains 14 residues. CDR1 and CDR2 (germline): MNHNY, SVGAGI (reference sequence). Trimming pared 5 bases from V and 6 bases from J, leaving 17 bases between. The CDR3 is CASSPIVQQGEQYF. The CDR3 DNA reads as TGTGCCAGCAGTCCCATAGTACAACAGGGCGAGCAGTACTTC.

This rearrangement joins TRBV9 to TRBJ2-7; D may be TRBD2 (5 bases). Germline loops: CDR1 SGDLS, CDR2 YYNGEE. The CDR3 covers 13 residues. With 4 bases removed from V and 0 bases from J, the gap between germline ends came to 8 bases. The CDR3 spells CASSRDFSYEQYF. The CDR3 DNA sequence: TGTGCCAGCAGCCGGGATTTCTCCTACGAGCAGTACTTC.

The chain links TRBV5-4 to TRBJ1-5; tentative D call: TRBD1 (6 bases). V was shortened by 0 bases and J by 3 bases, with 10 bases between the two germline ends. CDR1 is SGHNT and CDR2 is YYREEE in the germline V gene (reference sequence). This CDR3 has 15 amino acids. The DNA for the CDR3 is TGTGCCAGCAGCTTGGGTACAGGGCCCAATCAGCCCCAGCATTTT. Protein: CASSLGTGPNQPQHF.

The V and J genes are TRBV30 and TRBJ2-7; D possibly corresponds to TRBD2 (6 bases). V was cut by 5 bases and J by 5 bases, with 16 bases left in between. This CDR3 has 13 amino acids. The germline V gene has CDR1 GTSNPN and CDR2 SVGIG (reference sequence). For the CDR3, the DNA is TGTGCCTGGCTTCGGCAGGGAGGAAACGAGCAGTACTTC. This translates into CAWLRQGGNEQYF.

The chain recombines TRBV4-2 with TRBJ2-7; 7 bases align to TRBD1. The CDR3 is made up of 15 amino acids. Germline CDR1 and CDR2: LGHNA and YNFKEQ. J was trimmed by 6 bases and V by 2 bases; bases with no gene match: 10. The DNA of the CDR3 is TGTGCCAGCAGCCAACCCGGGACAGCCTTACCCGAGCAGTACTTC. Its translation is CASSQPGTALPEQYF.

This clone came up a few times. In DNA form, the CDR3 reads TGTGCCAGCAGTAAACAGGGTTCAGAGGAAAAACTGTTTTTT. Translating it yields CASSKQGSEEKLFF. The gene calls are TRBV3-1 (or the pseudogene TRBV3-2) and TRBJ1-4, with D perhaps TRBD1 (6 bases). The CDR3 extends over 14 amino acids. The ends were cut back, 6 bases at V and 8 bases at J, with 16 bases in the middle. From germline, CDR1 is LGHDT and CDR2 YNNKEL (reference sequence).

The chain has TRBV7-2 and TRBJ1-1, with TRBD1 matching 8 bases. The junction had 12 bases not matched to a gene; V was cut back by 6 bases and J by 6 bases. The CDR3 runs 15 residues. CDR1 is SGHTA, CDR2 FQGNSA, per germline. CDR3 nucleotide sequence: TGTGCCAGCAGTTTCAGCCAGGGGGCGTCCGCTGAAGCTTTCTTT. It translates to CASSFSQGASAEAFF.

CDR3 sequence reads: CASSLAGGYNEQFF. The CDR3 coding sequence is TGTGCCAGCAGCCTAGCGGGAGGATACAATGAGCAGTTCTTC. The rearrangement uses TRBV9 and TRBJ2-1, with 11 bases fitting TRBD2. Per germline, CDR1 SGDLS and CDR2 YYNGEE. The ends lost 4 bases at V and 4 bases at J; junction bases unmatched: 1. The CDR3 totals 14 residues.

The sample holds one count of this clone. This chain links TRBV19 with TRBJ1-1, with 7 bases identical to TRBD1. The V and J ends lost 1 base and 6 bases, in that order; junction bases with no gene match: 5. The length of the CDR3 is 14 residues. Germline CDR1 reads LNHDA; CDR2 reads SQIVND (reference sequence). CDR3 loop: CASSIAFQGAEAFF. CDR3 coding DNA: TGTGCCAGTAGTATAGCCTTCCAGGGGGCTGAAGCTTTCTTT.

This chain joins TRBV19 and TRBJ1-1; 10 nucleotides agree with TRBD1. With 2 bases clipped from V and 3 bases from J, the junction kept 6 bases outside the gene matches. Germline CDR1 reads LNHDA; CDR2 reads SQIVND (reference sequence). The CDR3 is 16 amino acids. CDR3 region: CASSIPTGTGDTEAFF. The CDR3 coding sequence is TGTGCCAGTAGTATACCTACCGGGACAGGGGACACTGAAGCTTTCTTT.

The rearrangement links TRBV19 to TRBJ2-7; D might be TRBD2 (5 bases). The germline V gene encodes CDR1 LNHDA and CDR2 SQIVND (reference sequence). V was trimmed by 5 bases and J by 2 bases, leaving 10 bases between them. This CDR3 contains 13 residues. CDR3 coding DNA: TGTGCCAGTAGTCCGAGGGCCGCCTACGAGCAGTACTTC. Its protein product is CASSPRAAYEQYF.

CDR3 sequence reads: CASIETTGTDTQYF. For the CDR3, the DNA is TGTGCCAGCATTGAGACAACAGGCACAGATACGCAGTATTTT. The gene calls are TRBV28 and TRBJ2-3; D gene ambiguous. V was clipped by 7 bases and J by 1 base, with 12 bases between them. Germline CDR1 reads MDHEN; CDR2 reads SYDVKM. This CDR3 has 14 amino acids.

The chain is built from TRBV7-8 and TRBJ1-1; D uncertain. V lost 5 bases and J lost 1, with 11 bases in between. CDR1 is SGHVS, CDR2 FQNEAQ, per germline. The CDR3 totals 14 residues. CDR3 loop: CASSVRGGNTEAFF. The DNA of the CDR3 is TGTGCCAGCAGCGTACGCGGAGGGAACACTGAAGCTTTCTTT.

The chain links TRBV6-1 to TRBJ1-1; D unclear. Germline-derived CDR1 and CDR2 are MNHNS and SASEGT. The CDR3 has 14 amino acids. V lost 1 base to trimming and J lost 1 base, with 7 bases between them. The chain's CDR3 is CASSEVNRNTEAFF. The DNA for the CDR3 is TGTGCCAGCAGTGAAGTGAACAGGAACACTGAAGCTTTCTTT.

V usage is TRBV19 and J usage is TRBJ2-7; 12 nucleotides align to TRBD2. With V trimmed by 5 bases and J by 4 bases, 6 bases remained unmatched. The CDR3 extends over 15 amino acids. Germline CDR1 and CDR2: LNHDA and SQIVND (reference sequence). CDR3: CASSSTSGGPYEQYF. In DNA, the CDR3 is TGTGCCAGTAGTTCGACTAGCGGGGGCCCATACGAGCAGTACTTC.

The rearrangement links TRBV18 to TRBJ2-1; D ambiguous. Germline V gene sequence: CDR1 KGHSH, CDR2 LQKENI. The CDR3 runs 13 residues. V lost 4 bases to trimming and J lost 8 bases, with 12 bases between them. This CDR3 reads CASSRQRRDEQFF. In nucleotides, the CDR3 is TGTGCCAGCTCACGACAAAGGCGCGATGAGCAGTTCTTC.

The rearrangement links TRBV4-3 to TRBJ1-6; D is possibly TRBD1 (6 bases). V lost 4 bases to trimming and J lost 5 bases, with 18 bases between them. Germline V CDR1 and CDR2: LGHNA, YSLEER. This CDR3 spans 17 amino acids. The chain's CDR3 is CASSPSHTGPDNSPLHF. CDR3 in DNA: TGCGCCAGCAGCCCCTCCCACACAGGGCCAGATAATTCACCCCTCCACTTT.

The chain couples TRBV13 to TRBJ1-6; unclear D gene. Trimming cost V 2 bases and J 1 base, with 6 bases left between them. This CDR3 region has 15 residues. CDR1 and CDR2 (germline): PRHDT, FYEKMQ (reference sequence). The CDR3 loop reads CASSLHGSYNSPLHF. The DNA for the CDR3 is TGTGCCAGCAGCTTACACGGGTCCTATAATTCACCCCTCCACTTT.

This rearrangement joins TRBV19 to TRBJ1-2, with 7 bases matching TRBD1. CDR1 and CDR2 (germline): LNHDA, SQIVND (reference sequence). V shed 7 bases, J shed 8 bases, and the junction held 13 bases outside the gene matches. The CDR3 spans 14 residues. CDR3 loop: CASTLDRASRGYTF. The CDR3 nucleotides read TGTGCCAGTACCCTCGACAGGGCCTCTCGGGGCTACACCTTC.